Shown below are 6 T cell receptor beta chains from a single sample sequenced in a study of cytomegalovirus exposure and HLA in healthy donors. Primers for the PCR totalled 60 Vbeta and 13 Jbeta. Generated by immunoSEQ multiplex PCR, the TCRdb table keeps only in-frame clones and is missing some. Of roughly 100,000 clones listed, almost 80% are singletons. Sequenced: PBMCs. Source of these receptors: a man aged 50 to 60 in good health and CMV-seropositive.

In DNA form, the CDR3 reads TGTGCCAGCAGCTGGACAGGGAGTTTGACAGATACGCAGTATTTT. This sequence encodes CASSWTGSLTDTQYF. The chain joins TRBV2 to TRBJ2-3; TRBD1 agrees at 8 bases. CDR3 length: 15 residues. V lost 6 bases to trimming and J lost 3 bases; unmatched junction nucleotides: 8. Per germline, CDR1 SNHLY and CDR2 FYNNEI. Combining the CDR3 with reference TRBV2 and TRBJ2-3 gives the whole variable domain EPEVTQTPSHQVTQMGQEVILRCVPISNHLYFYWYRQILGQKVEFLVSFYNNEISEKSEIFDDQFSVERPDGSNFTLKIRSTKLEDSAMYFCASSWTGSLTDTQYFGPGTRLTVL.

The V call is TRBV27, the J call TRBJ2-5, with 8 positions matching TRBD2. The CDR3 is 17 amino acids. The ends lost 4 bases at V and 1 base at J; junction bases unmatched: 11. CDR1 MNHEY and CDR2 SMNVEV come from the germline V gene (reference sequence). The CDR3 nucleotides are TGTGCCAGCAGTTCTCCCCAAGGGACTAGAGGCCAAGAGACCCAGTACTTC. This translates into CASSSPQGTRGQETQYF.

J is TRBJ2-5 and V is TRBV5-1; D unclear. The CDR3 is 13 amino acids. V was clipped by 2 bases and J by 5 bases, with 10 bases between them. Germline V gene data show CDR1 as SGHRS and CDR2 as YFSETQ. CDR3 in DNA: TGCGCCAGCAGCTTAATGCCGGAGGAGACCCAGTACTTC. Translated, it gives CASSLMPEETQYF.

CDR3 sequence: CASSPTGASKNTEAFF. DNA for the CDR3: TGTGCCAGCTCACCGACAGGGGCTTCAAAGAACACTGAAGCTTTCTTT. The chain uses TRBV18 and TRBJ1-1; 8 bases align to TRBD1. The CDR3 covers 16 residues. V lost 3 bases to trimming and J lost 1 base; unmatched junction nucleotides: 7. Looked up from germline, CDR1 is KGHSH and CDR2 is LQKENI.

There are a few counts of this clone. V gene TRBV18 combines with J gene TRBJ2-5; D is unclear. Germline assignment: CDR1 KGHSH and CDR2 LQKENI. Deletions cut 4 bases from V and 2 bases from J, with 5 bases between. The CDR3 is 12 amino acids. The CDR3 region has the DNA TGTGCCAGCTCACTAAAACAAGAGACCCAGTACTTC. Encoded protein: CASSLKQETQYF.

A few counts support this clone. The chain couples TRBV6-4 to TRBJ2-3; TRBD1 aligns across 8 bases. The CDR3 runs 16 residues. V lost 2 bases and J lost 0; bases outside the gene matches: 4. Germline V CDR1 and CDR2: MRHNA, SNTAGT. The CDR3 DNA reads TGTGCCAGCAGTGACGTACAGGGGGTCAGCACAGATACGCAGTATTTT. This translates into CASSDVQGVSTDTQYF.